The sequence of this TCR beta chain was determined in a study of blood T cell repertoires in COVID-19. This CDR3 is 15 amino acids long. Germline V gene sequence: CDR1 SGHRS, CDR2 YFSETQ. Unmatched junction bases numbered 3, after V lost 3 bases and J lost 7 bases. Assay: immunoSEQ multiplex PCR; the TCRdb copy retains only in-frame clones and omits some. In the table there are approximately 210,000 clones, approximately 80% of which are singletons. This TCR came from a woman aged 55-69 years who had recovered from COVID-19. The chain uses TRBV5-1 and TRBJ2-1, with 14 nucleotides matching TRBD2. Material for sequencing was PBMCs or T cells enriched from blood (not recorded which). The CDR3 sequence: CASSWGLAGDNEQFF. DNA of the CDR3: TGCGCCAGCAGCTGGGGACTAGCGGGAGATAATGAGCAGTTCTTC.